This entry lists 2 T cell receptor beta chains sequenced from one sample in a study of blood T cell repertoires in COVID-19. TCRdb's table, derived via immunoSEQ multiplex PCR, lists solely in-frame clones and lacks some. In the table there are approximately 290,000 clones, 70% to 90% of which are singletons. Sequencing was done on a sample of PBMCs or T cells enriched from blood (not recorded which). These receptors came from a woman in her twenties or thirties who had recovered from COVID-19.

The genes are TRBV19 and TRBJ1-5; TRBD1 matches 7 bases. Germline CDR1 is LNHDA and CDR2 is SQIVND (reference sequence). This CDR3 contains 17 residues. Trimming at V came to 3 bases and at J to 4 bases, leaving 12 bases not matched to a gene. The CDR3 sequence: CASSINPTGATNQPQHF. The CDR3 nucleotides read TGTGCCAGTAGTATCAATCCCACAGGGGCGACAAATCAGCCCCAGCATTTT.

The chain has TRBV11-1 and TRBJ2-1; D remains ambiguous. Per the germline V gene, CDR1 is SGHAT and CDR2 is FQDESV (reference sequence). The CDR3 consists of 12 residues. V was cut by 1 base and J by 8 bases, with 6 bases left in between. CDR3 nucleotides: TGTGCCAGCAGCTTAGGCCGGGATGAGCAGTTCTTC. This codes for CASSLGRDEQFF.